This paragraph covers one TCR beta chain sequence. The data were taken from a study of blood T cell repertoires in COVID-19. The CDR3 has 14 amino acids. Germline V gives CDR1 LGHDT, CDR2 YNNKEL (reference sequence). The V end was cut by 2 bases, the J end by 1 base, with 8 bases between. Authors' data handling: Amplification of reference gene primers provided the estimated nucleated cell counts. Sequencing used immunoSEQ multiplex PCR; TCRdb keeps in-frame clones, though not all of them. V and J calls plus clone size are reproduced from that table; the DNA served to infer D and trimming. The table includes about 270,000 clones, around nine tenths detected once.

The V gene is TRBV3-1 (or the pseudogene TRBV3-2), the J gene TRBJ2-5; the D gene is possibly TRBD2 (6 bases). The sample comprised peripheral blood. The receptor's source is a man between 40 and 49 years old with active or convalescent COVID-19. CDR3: CASSQWGVQETQYF. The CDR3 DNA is TGTGCCAGCAGCCAATGGGGGGTCCAAGAGACCCAGTACTTC.